Sequencing of this T cell receptor (beta chain) was carried out in a study of T cell responses to AZD1222 COVID-19 vaccine. This CDR3 spans 15 amino acids. Looked up from germline, CDR1 is LGHDT and CDR2 is YNNKEL (reference sequence). V lost 3 bases to trimming and J lost 0 bases, with 9 bases between them. Concerning this clone itself: As yet, its antigen is unknown.

Profiled with immunoSEQ multiplex PCR; TCRdb holds only in-frame clones, not every one. The table has roughly 84,000 clones, around 88% seen once. Study-level results: Vaccination with two AZD1222 doses was followed by a rise in Spike-specific TCR breadth and depth.

This receptor was identified in an adult who received the AZD1222 COVID-19 vaccine. V is TRBV3-1 (or the pseudogene TRBV3-2) and J is TRBJ1-3; no definite D call. Source: peripheral blood, taken 28 days after the second AZD1222 dose. CDR3 nucleotides: TGTGCCAGCAGCCAGTTCGTGGTCTCTGGAAACACCATATATTTT. Residues: CASSQFVVSGNTIYF.